These T cell receptor beta chains were read from a single sample in a study of naive and memory T cell subsets. Via MiXCR, TCRdb re-called the UMI-ligation and nested PCR reads, giving one row per CDR3 protein. The sample shows roughly 100,000 distinct CDR3 sequences, 11% of them seen only once. What was sequenced was naive CD4+ T cells from blood. All receptors come from a human donor in good health. The CDR3 runs from the conserved cysteine through the conserved F or W. A D gene is named only where the DNA matches it firmly.

j_call v_call d_call cdr3_aa
TRBJ2-2 TRBV6-5 - CASSSRDLDTGELFF
TRBJ2-1 TRBV6-5 - CASKRAAASLDPYNEQFF
TRBJ2-1 TRBV6-1 TRBD2 CASSEAGGRARNEQFF
TRBJ1-4 TRBV6-1 - CASSVQGGSTNEKLFF
TRBJ2-7 TRBV6-1 TRBD1 CASSADRVPIQLSYEQYF
TRBJ2-2 TRBV7-8 - CASQGRWGTANTGELFF
TRBJ2-2 TRBV11-2 - CASSLVGKGETGELFF
TRBJ2-7 TRBV20-1 - CSARGQAYEQYF
TRBJ2-7 TRBV6-2/TRBV6-3 - CASSHKVVGRHEQYF
TRBJ1-6 TRBV4-3 TRBD1 CASSQAGRGGNSPLHF
TRBJ2-1 TRBV20-1 - CSADDHNEQFF
TRBJ1-4 TRBV18 - CASSPVTRDEKLFF
TRBJ1-6 TRBV7-9 - CASRESGASGQSPLHF
TRBJ1-6 TRBV7-3 - CASSLNRALNSPLHF
TRBJ2-7 TRBV29-1 - CSVASTSYYEQYF
TRBJ2-1 TRBV4-3 - CASSHEGRRGYNEQFF
TRBJ2-7 TRBV10-3 - CAISQPGGYEQYF
TRBJ2-5 TRBV21-1 - CASSPRPLRDNQETQYF
TRBJ2-5 TRBV11-1 TRBD2 CAGQRGRETQYF
TRBJ2-7 TRBV29-1 TRBD2 CSVRGDLIGGGGYEQYF
TRBJ2-7 TRBV7-9 - CASKGATYEQYF
TRBJ1-1 TRBV18 TRBD1 CASSQTGTYTEAFF
TRBJ2-1 TRBV12-3/TRBV12-4 - CASSFSGRNEQFF
TRBJ1-6 TRBV6-5 - CASSLDRSNSPLHF
TRBJ2-3 TRBV12-3/TRBV12-4 TRBD2 CASTGEGFLAGRDTQYF
TRBJ2-2 TRBV7-9 TRBD2 CASSSRTSGSNGELFF
TRBJ2-3 TRBV4-3 - CASSQADLATDTQYF
TRBJ1-2 TRBV20-1 - CSARRRHPLTGPF
TRBJ1-1 TRBV7-2 TRBD1 CASSMGQHGTEAFF
TRBJ2-2 TRBV3-1 TRBD2 CASSHQARGAGELFF
TRBJ2-2 TRBV19 - CASSSRGAAGELFF
TRBJ1-4 TRBV12-3/TRBV12-4 - CASSLVGFEKLFF
TRBJ2-7 TRBV25-1 - CASSEYPSEQYF
TRBJ1-1 TRBV14 - CASRGGHTEAFF
TRBJ2-7 TRBV12-3/TRBV12-4 - CASSPRDLRLYEQYF
TRBJ1-2 TRBV9 - CASSGELTGFSGYTF
TRBJ2-1 TRBV5-4 - CASSSGADSYNEQFF
TRBJ2-1 TRBV14 TRBD2 CASSQSFGGAHEQFF
TRBJ2-5 TRBV15 - CATSRTQETQYF
TRBJ2-1 TRBV6-2/TRBV6-3 TRBD1 CASSYWGTDNNEQFF
TRBJ1-1 TRBV7-2 TRBD1 CASSLGQTNTEAFF
TRBJ2-3 TRBV27 - CASKVSDTQYF
TRBJ2-3 TRBV5-6 - CASSTTDTQYF
TRBJ2-3 TRBV20-1 - CSASLAGKADTQYF
TRBJ2-7 TRBV28 - CASITYGVTGSYEQYF
TRBJ2-3 TRBV24-1 - CATSDLDTQYF
TRBJ2-1 TRBV4-2 TRBD2 CASSQDGSSGRANGKQFF
TRBJ1-3 TRBV10-3 - CAISLGASGNTIYF
TRBJ1-6 TRBV4-3 - CASSQDKGSPLHF
TRBJ2-7 TRBV29-1 - CSVQKGSYEQYF
TRBJ1-3 TRBV14 - CASSQAGSSGNTIYF
TRBJ2-1 TRBV12-3/TRBV12-4 TRBD1 CASRRPGQGKNNEQFF
TRBJ2-1 TRBV25-1 - CASSELAINEQFF